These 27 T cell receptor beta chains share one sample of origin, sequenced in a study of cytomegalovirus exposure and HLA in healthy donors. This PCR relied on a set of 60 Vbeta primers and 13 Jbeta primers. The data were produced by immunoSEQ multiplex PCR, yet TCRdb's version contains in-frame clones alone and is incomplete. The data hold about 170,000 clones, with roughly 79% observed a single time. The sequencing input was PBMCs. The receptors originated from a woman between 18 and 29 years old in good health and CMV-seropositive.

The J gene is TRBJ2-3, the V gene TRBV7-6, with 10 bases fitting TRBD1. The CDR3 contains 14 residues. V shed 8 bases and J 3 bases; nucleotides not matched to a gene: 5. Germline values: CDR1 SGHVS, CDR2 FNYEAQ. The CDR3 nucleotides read TGTGCCAGCGCGTGGACAGGGGGAACAGATACGCAGTATTTT. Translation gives CASAWTGGTDTQYF.

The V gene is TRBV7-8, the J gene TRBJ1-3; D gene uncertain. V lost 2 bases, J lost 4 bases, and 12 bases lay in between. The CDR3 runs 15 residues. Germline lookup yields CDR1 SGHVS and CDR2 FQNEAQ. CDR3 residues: CASSLHRTSGNTIYF. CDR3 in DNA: TGTGCCAGCAGCTTACACCGAACTTCGGGAAACACCATATATTTT. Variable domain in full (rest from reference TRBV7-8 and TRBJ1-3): GAGVSQSPRYKVAKRGQDVALRCDPISGHVSLFWYQQALGQGPEFLTYFQNEAQLDKSGLPSDRFFAERPEGSVSTLKIQRTQQEDSAVYLCASSLHRTSGNTIYFGEGSWLTVV.

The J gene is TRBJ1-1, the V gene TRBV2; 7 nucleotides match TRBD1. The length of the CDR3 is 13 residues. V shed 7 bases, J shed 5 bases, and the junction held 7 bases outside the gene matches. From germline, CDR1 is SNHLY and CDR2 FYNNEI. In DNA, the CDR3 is TGTGCCAGCACCTGGGACAGTCGAACTGAAGCTTTCTTT. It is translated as CASTWDSRTEAFF.

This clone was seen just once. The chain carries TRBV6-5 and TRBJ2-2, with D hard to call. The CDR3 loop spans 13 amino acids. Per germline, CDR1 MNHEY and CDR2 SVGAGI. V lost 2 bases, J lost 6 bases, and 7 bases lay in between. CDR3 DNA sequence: TGTGCCAGCAGTTACGAGAGCCCCGGGGAGCTGTTTTTT. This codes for CASSYESPGELFF.

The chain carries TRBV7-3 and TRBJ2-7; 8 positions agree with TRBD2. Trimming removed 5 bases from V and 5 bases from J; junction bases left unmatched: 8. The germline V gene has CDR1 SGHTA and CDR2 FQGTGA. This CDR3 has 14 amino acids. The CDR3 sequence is CASSPTSGGHEQYF. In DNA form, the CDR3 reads TGTGCCAGCAGCCCCACTAGCGGCGGGCACGAGCAGTACTTC.

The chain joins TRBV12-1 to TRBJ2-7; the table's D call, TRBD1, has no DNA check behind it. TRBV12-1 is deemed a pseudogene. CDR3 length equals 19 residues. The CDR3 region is CASSLTQGYPLLRTYEQYF. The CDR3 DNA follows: TGTGCCAGCAGCTTAACACAGGGTTACCCCCTCTTGCGTACGTACGAGCAGTACTTC.

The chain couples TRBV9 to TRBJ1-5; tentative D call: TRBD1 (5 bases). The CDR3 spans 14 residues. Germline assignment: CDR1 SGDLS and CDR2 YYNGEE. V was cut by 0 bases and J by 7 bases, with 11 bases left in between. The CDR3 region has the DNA TGTGCCAGCAGCGTAGCTCCAGGGCAGCAGCCCCAGCATTTT. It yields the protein CASSVAPGQQPQHF.

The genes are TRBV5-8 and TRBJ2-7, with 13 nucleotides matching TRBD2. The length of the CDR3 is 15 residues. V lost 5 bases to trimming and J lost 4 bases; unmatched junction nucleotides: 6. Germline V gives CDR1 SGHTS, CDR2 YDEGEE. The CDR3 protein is CASRRTSGGVYEQYF. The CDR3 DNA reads TGTGCCAGCAGGAGGACTAGCGGGGGAGTTTACGAGCAGTACTTC. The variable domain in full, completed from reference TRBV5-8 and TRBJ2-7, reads EAGVTQSPTHLIKTRGQQATLRCSPISGHTSVYWYQQALGLGLQFLLWYDEGEERNRGNFPPRFSGRQFPNYSSELNVNALELEDSALYLCASRRTSGGVYEQYFGPGTRLTVT.

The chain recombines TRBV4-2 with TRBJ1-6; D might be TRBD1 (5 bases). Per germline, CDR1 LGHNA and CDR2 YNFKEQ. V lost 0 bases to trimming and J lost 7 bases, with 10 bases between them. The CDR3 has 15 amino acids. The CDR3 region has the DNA TGTGCCAGCAGCCAAGACCGGGGGGGAAATTCACCCCTCCACTTT. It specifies CASSQDRGGNSPLHF.

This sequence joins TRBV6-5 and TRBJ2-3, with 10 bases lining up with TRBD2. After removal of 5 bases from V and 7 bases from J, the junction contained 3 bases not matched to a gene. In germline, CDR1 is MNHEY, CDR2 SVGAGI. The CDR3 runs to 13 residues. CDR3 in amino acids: CASSRTSGNTQYF. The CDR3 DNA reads TGTGCCAGCAGTAGGACTAGCGGAAATACGCAGTATTTT.

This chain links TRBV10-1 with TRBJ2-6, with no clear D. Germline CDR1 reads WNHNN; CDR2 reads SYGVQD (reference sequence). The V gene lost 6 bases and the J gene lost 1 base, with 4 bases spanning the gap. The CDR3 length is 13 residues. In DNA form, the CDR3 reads TGCGCCAGCAGCAGGTCTGGGGCCAACGTCCTGACTTTC. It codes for CASSRSGANVLTF.

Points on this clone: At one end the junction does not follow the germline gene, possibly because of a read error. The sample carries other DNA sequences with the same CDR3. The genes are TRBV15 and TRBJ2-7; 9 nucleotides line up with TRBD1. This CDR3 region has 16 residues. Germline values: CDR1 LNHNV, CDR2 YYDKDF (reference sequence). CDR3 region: CATSRTGQGGPYEQYF. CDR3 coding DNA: TGTGCCACCAGCCGGACGGGACAGGGAGGGCCCTACGAGCAGTACTTT.

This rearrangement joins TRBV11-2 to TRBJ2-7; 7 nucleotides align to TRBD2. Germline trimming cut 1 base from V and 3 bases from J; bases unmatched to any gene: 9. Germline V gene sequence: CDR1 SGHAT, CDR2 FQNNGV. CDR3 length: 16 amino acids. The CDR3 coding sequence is TGTGCCAGCAGCTTAGTTTCGCGGGGGTCGTTCTACGAGCAGTACTTC. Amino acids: CASSLVSRGSFYEQYF.

CDR3 sequence reads: CASSPQGSRNQPQHF. The DNA for the CDR3 is TGTGCCAGCAGCCCACAGGGGTCGCGCAATCAGCCCCAGCATTTT. The J gene is TRBJ1-5, the V gene TRBV7-2; TRBD1 matches 7 bases. Germline trimming cut 5 bases from V and 2 bases from J; bases unmatched to any gene: 6. Germline V gene lookup returns CDR1 SGHTA and CDR2 FQGNSA. There are 15 residues in the CDR3.

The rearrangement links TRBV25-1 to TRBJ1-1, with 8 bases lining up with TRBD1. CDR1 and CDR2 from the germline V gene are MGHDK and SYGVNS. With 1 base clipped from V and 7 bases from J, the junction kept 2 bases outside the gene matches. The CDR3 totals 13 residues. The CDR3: CASSELDRDEAFF. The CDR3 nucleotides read TGTGCCAGCAGTGAATTGGACAGGGATGAAGCTTTCTTT.

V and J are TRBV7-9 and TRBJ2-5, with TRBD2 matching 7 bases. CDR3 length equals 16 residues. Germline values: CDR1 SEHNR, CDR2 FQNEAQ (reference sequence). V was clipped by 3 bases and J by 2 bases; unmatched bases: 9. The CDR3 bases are TGTGCCAGCAGCTTTGGTACCCGGGAGGCTCAAGAGACCCAGTACTTC. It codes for CASSFGTREAQETQYF.

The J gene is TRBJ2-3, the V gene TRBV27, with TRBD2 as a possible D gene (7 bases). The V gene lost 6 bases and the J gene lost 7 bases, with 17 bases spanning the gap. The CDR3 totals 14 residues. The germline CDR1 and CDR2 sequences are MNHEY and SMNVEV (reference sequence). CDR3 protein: CASRLGGVMNTQYF. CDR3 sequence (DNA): TGTGCCAGCAGACTAGGGGGGGTTATGAATACGCAGTATTTT.

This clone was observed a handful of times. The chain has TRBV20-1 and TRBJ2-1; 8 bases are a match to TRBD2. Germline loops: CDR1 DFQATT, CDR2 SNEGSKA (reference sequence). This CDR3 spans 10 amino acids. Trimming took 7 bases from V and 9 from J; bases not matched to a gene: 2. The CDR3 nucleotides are TGCAGTGGGACTAGCAGTGAGCAGTTCTTC. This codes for CSGTSSEQFF.

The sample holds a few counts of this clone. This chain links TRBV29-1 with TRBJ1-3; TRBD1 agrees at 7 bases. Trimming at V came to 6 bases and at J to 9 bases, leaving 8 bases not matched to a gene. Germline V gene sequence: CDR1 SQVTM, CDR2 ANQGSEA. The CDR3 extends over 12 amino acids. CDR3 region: CSVGQAGGTIYF. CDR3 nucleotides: TGCAGCGTCGGACAGGCCGGCGGCACCATATATTTT.

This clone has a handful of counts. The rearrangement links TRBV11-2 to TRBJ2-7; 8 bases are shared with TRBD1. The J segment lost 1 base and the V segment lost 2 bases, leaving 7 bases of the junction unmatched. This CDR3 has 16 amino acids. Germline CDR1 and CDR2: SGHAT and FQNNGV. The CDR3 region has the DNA TGTGCCAGCAGCTTATTGGGGGACAGGCGATCCTACGAGCAGTACTTC. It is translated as CASSLLGDRRSYEQYF.

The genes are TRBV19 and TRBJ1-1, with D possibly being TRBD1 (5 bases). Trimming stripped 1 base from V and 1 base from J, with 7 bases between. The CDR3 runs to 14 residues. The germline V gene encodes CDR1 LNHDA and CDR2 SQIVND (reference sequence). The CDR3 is CASSIGGRNTEAFF. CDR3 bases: TGTGCCAGTAGTATAGGGGGCAGGAACACTGAAGCTTTCTTT. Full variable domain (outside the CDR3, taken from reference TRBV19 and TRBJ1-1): DGGITQSPKYLFRKEGQNVTLSCEQNLNHDAMYWYRQDPGQGLRLIYYSQIVNDFQKGDIAEGYSVSREKKESFPLTVTSAQKNPTAFYLCASSIGGRNTEAFFGQGTRLTVV.

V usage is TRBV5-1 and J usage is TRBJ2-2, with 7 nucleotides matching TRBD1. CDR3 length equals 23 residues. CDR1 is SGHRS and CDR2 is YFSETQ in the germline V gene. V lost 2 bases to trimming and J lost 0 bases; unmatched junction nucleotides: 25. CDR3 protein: CASSFPRDRFLGGLLANTGELFF. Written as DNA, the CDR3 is TGCGCCAGCAGCTTCCCCCGGGACAGATTCCTCGGTGGCCTGCTCGCGAACACCGGGGAGCTGTTTTTT.

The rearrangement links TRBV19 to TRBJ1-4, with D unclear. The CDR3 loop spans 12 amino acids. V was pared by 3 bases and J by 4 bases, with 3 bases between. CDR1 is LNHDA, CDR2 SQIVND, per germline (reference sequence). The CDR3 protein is CASSIVNEKLFF. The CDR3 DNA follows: TGTGCCAGTAGTATCGTTAATGAAAAACTGTTTTTT.

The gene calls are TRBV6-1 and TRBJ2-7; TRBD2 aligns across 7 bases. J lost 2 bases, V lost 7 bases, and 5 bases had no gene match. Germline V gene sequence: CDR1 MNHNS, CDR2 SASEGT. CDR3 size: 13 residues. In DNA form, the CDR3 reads TGTGCCAGCATCCGGGCGGGGGCCTACGAGCAGTACTTC. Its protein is CASIRAGAYEQYF.

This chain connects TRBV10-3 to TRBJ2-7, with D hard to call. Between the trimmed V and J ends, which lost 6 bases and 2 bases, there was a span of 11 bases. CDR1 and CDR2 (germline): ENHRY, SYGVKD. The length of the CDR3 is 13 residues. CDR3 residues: CAISDDTTYEQYF. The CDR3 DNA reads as TGTGCCATCAGCGATGACACCACCTACGAGCAGTACTTC.

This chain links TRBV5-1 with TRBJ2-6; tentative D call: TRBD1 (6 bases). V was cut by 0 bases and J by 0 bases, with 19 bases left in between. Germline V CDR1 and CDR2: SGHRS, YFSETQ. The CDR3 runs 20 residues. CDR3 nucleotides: TGCGCCAGCAGCTTGGTGGTTCGGACAGACCACTACTCTGGGGCCAACGTCCTGACTTTC. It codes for CASSLVVRTDHYSGANVLTF.

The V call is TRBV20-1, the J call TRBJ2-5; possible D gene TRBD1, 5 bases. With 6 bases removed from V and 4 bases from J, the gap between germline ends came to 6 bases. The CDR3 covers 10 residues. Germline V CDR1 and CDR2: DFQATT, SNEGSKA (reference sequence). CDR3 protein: CSAGVETQYF. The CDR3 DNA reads TGCAGTGCAGGGGTAGAGACCCAGTACTTC.